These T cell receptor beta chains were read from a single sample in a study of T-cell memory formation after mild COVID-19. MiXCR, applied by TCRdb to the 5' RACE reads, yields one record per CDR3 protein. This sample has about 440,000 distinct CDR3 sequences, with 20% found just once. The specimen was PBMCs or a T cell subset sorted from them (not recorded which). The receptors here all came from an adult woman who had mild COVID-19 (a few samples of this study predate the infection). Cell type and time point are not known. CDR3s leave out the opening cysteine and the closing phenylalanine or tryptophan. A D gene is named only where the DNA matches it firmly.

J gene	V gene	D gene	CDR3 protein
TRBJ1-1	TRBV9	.	ASSVGNLNTEAF
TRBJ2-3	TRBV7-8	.	ASSLVQGIVTQY
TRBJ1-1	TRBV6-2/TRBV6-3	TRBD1	ASRSTGGTEAF
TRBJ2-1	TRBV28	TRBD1	ASRPSRQGYNEQF
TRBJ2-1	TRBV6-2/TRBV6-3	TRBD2	ASSYPLLAGEDNEQF
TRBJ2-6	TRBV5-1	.	ASSQLSGANVLT
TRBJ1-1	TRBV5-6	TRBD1	ASSRGTGGAEAF
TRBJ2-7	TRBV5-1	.	ASSYDRERGYEQY
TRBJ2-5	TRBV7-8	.	ASSFSGPETQY
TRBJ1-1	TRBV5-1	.	ASSWKGGNAEAF
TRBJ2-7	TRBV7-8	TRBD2	ASSLAASGSYEQY
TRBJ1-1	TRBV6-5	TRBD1	ASRRQGENTEAF
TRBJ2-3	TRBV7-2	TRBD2	ASSFGGGASDTQY
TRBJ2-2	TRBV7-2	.	ASSNGLGAGKNTGELF
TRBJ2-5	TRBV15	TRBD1	ATSRARGGLEETQY
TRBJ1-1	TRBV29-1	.	SAGGRNTEAF
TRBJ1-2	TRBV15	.	ATSRTGTAANYGYT
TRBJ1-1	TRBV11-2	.	ASSYLYTDMNTEAF
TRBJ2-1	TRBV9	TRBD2	ASSVGGGSFSYNEQF
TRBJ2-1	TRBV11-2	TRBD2	ASSWGLNNEQF
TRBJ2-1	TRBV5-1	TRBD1	ASSHPGQGYNEQF
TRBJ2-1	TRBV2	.	ASSERWDVRF
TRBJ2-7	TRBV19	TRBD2	ASSSPGLAGLYEQY
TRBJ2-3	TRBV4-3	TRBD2	ASSQVASGVTDTQY
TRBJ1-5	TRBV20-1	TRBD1	SAREMDRGLSGPQH
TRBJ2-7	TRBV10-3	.	AISGGGQFPYEQY
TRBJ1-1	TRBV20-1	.	SARDRAYTEAF
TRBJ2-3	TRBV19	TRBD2	ASSISAGAPSGETQY
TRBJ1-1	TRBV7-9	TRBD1	ASSSPDRTAGTF
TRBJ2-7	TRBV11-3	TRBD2	ASSPSRTSGYEQY
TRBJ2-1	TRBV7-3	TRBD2	ASSLARGLGNEQF
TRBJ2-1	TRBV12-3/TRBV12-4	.	ASSRLDDNEQF
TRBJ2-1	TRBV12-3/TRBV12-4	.	ASSPSAGAENEQF
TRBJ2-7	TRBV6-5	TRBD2	ASSSSKGLAGGSYEQY
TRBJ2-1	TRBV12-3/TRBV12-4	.	ASSSRTVRDEQF
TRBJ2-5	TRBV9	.	ASSSWDTKRETQY
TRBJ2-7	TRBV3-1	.	ASSAHYEQY
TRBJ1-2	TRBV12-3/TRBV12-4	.	ASSSGGERFSYGYT
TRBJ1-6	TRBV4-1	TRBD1	ASSQGQGISYNSPLH
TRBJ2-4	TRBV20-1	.	SASVWNIQY
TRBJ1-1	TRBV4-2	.	ASSLGGGLMNTEAF
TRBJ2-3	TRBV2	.	ASSDGGASTDTQY
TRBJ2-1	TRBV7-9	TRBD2	ASSLAGLAGGPSNEQF